The sequence of this TCR beta chain was determined in a study of T cells in Graves' hyperthyroidism and ophthalmopathy. Study-level findings and limits: Ophthalmopathy cases were set apart from stable hyperthyroidism by a 13 V-J model.

The CDR3 regions of TCR beta were amplified from RNA transcripts. A first-round RT-PCR of the TCR CDR3 used the HTBI primer set. TCRdb processed the multiplex PCR reads anew with MiXCR; each CDR3 protein has one entry. The sample gives some 720,000 distinct CDR3 sequences, about 15% of which show up once; under 9.5% is in the top ten. On this clonotype itself: What it binds is not known.

The V end was cut by 3 bases, the J end by 2 bases, with 13 bases between. The V gene's germline CDR1 is KGHDR and CDR2 SFDVKD. This CDR3 contains 15 residues. This chain uses TRBV24-1 with TRBJ2-7; D may be TRBD2 (5 bases). The receptor was isolated from a young man with Graves' hyperthyroidism. Sequencing was performed on blood. CDR3 loop: CATSDPRTAAYEQYF. In nucleotides, the CDR3 is TGTGCCACCAGTGATCCCCGGACTGCTGCCTACGAGCAGTACTTC.